This TCR beta chain was identified during a study of cytomegalovirus exposure and HLA in healthy donors. Broader study findings: An observed cluster of highly shared sequence variants was recorded as a likely sequencing artifact.

With 60 Vbeta and 13 Jbeta primers, the PCR was carried out. Assay: immunoSEQ multiplex PCR; the TCRdb copy retains only in-frame clones and omits some. The table shows nearly 200,000 clones, with roughly three quarters occurring only once. About this clone itself: The antigen is undetermined.

The V end lost 4 bases, the J end lost 3 bases, and 11 bases lay between the germline ends. The CDR3 loop spans 13 amino acids. Germline CDR1 and CDR2: SGHTS and YDEGEE. This clonotype originated in a male donor in good health and CMV-seropositive. The sequenced sample consisted of PBMCs. This sequence joins TRBV5-8 and TRBJ2-7, with D possibly matching TRBD2 (5 bases). CDR3 sequence reads: CASSRFSGYEQYF. For the CDR3, the DNA is TGTGCCAGCAGCAGATTCAGCGGCTACGAGCAGTACTTC. Using reference TRBV5-8 and TRBJ2-7 for the parts outside the CDR3, the full variable domain is EAGVTQSPTHLIKTRGQQATLRCSPISGHTSVYWYQQALGLGLQFLLWYDEGEERNRGNFPPRFSGRQFPNYSSELNVNALELEDSALYLCASSRFSGYEQYFGPGTRLTVT.